This TCR beta chain was obtained from a study of OX40 agonist ivuxolimab in advanced cancers. Study as a whole: The dose-escalation group included hepatocellular carcinoma, melanoma, renal cell carcinoma and head and neck cancer. Of the participants, under 50% had some prior anti-PD-1, anti-PD-L1 or anti-CTLA-4 therapy, which was allowed. Three patients had partial responses: one hepatocellular carcinoma, two cutaneous melanoma.

This clone has a single count. Here immunoSEQ multiplex PCR was the method, and the copy in TCRdb shows in-frame clones only, minus some. Of some 150,000 clones listed, about nine tenths are singletons. This CDR3 contains 16 residues. J lost 5 bases, V lost 4 bases, and 3 bases had no gene match. Germline V gene lookup returns CDR1 SGHDT and CDR2 YYEEEE. Sequenced here: CD4+ or CD8+ T cells sorted from blood, sampled in a trial of the OX40 agonist ivuxolimab. This clonotype originated in an adult with an advanced solid tumor such as melanoma, head and neck, liver or kidney cancer. This rearrangement joins TRBV5-6 to TRBJ2-2; 15 positions agree with TRBD2. The CDR3 is CASSLGLAGGTGELFF. The DNA of the CDR3 is TGTGCCAGCAGCCTAGGACTAGCGGGAGGGACCGGGGAGCTGTTTTTT.